This T cell receptor beta chain was retrieved from a study of blood T cell repertoires in COVID-19. Study-wide background: COVID-19 samples, acute and convalescent, were from the United States, Italy and Spain. From T cells, B-cell-depleted T cells, or PBMCs came the material, which was cDNA or gDNA.

As originally analysed: Reference gene primers were amplified, and this amplification served to estimate nucleated cell counts. The table came from immunoSEQ multiplex PCR; TCRdb's copy has only in-frame clones and leaves some out. Clone size and the V and J calls come from that table; the DNA yielded D and trimming. The top ten hold 3% to 3.5% of the sample, which has around 150,000 clones, 85% seen once. J was trimmed by 4 bases and V by 4 bases; bases with no gene match: 3. This CDR3 comprises 14 residues. CDR1 and CDR2 (germline): LGHDT, YNNKEL (reference sequence). Regarding this clone: The sample has other DNA sequences that encode this CDR3 too.

This chain links TRBV3-1 (or the pseudogene TRBV3-2) with TRBJ1-4; 7 nucleotides agree with TRBD1. Sample: peripheral blood. This sequence originates from a human donor with acute or convalescent COVID-19. The donor label of this sample is uncertain. This CDR3 is CASSPTGVNEKLFF. DNA of the CDR3: TGTGCCAGCAGCCCCACAGGGGTTAATGAAAAACTGTTTTTT.